The clone carrying this T cell receptor (beta chain) was picked up a small number of times. This entry comes from a study of Graves' ophthalmopathy and Graves' hyperthyroidism. Across the study: Peripheral blood was gathered at first diagnosis, ahead of any treatment whatsoever.

Amplifying from RNA transcripts, the study obtained TCR beta CDR3 regions. Second-round multiplex PCR came after a first-round RT-PCR that employed HTBI primers. Via MiXCR, TCRdb re-called the multiplex PCR reads, giving one row per CDR3 protein. The sample lists more than 300,000 distinct CDR3 sequences; about 16% were seen once. V dropped 3 bases and J dropped 2 bases, with 17 bases sitting between them. The CDR3 sequence is 15 residues long. Germline CDR1 is DFQATT and CDR2 is SNEGSKA (reference sequence). The PBMCs used were ones drawn from approximately 9.9 ml of fresh peripheral blood. The chain links TRBV20-1 to TRBJ2-7; tentative D call: TRBD2 (6 bases). Sequencing was carried out using peripheral blood. This clonotype originated in a woman aged 18-29 years with stable Graves' hyperthyroidism. This chain's CDR3 is CSARDGGATTYEQYF. The CDR3 DNA is TGCAGTGCTAGGGATGGCGGGGCGACTACCTACGAGCAGTACTTC.